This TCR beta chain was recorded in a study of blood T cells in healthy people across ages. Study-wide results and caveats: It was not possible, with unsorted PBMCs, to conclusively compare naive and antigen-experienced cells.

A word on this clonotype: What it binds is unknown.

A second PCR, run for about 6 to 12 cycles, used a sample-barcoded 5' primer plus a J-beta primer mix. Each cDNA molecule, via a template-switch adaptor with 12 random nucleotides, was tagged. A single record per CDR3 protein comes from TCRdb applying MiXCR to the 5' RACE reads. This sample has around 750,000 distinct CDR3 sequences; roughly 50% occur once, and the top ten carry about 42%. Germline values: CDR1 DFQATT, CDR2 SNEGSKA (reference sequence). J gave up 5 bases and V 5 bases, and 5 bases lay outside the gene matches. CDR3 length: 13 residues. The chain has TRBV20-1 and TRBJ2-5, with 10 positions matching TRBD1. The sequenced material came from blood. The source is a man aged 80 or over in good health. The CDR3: CSAGTGAEETQYF. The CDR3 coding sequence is TGCAGTGCTGGGACAGGGGCCGAGGAGACCCAGTACTTC.